This T cell receptor (beta chain) was found in a study of vaccination effects on CD4 cells after COVID-19. Study-level results: Cross-reactivity toward common cold coronaviruses was confined to only 1 of 255 vaccine-induced clones in healthy vaccinees. Clonal contraction was marked in infection- and vaccine-induced clones late after vaccination. Convalescent patients were few in the study, and early post-infection timepoints were absent.

The CDR3 has 15 amino acids. Trimming cost V 6 bases and J 2 bases, with 13 bases left between them. Germline V gene data show CDR1 as KGHSH and CDR2 as LQKENI. TCRdb's copy holds only in-frame clones and misses some; the assay was immunoSEQ multiplex PCR. The table lists under 45,000 clones, 70% to 85% of them singletons. Antigen-specific CD4+ T cells expanded by the ViraFEST assay with viral peptide pools were then sequenced. Once cultured for approximately ten days, the cells underwent separation to obtain CD4+ T cells. In the vaccine recipients, nucleocapsid antibodies were negative and there was no prior SARS-CoV-2 infection. Supplemented with approximately 10 IU/ml IL-2 and 10 ug/ml peptides, two million PBMC per well were kept in culture. This clone was observed a single time. Its antigen is undetermined.

Sequences were derived from CD4+ T cells from PBMCs cultured with HCoV-NL63 spike peptides, sampled before COVID-19 vaccination. This TCR derives from a human donor who received a COVID-19 vaccine. J is TRBJ1-4 and V is TRBV18, with unresolved D. The CDR3: CASSLMEPTNEKLFF. The CDR3, as DNA: TGTGCCAGCTCCCTCATGGAGCCGACTAATGAAAAACTGTTTTTT.